The rows below give T cell receptor beta chains drawn from one sample of a study of T-cell memory formation after mild COVID-19. TCRdb used MiXCR to reprocess the 5' RACE reads, holding one entry per CDR3 protein. The sample gives roughly 250,000 distinct CDR3 sequences, about 15% of which show up once; around 3.8% is in the top ten. The sequencing sample was made of PBMCs or a T cell subset sorted from them (not recorded which). These receptors were taken from a man younger than 35 who had mild COVID-19 (a few samples of this study predate the infection). Cell type and time point are not known. CDR3s include the opening cysteine and the closing phenylalanine or tryptophan. D genes are given only for firm matches. Clone size appears in some rows only: once, few, many, or a class for an expanded clone.

few	TRBV12-3/TRBV12-4	-	TRBJ1-3	CASSLNQGAGNTIYF	TGTGCCAGCAGTTTAAACCAGGGAGCTGGAAACACCATATATTTT
-	TRBV9	-	TRBJ2-1	CASSVGRQGGDEQFF	TGTGCCAGCAGCGTAGGACGGCAGGGGGGGGATGAGCAGTTCTTC
-	TRBV6-1	-	TRBJ1-5	CASSEGGLGNQPQHF	TGTGCCAGCAGTGAAGGAGGCCTAGGGAATCAGCCCCAGCATTTT
-	TRBV12-3/TRBV12-4	TRBD2	TRBJ2-1	CASRPRGSSGNFAYNEQFF	TGTGCCAGCAGACCCCGCGGGAGTAGCGGGAATTTCGCCTACAATGAGCAGTTCTTC
many	TRBV6-2/TRBV6-3	-	TRBJ2-4	CASSSGDSLNIQYF	TGTGCCAGCAGTTCGGGGGACAGTTTAAACATTCAGTACTTC
many	TRBV5-1	-	TRBJ1-5	CASSLDRNQPQHF	TGCGCCAGCAGCTTGGACCGTAATCAGCCCCAGCATTTT
few	TRBV7-9	TRBD1	TRBJ1-1	CASSYRGLDTEAFF	TGTGCCAGCAGCTATAGGGGGCTGGACACTGAAGCTTTCTTT
many	TRBV11-2	TRBD1	TRBJ2-1	CASRALGQGHEQFF	TGTGCCAGCAGGGCACTGGGACAGGGTCACGAGCAGTTCTTC
few	TRBV7-9	-	TRBJ2-6	CASSRTASGANVLTF	TGTGCCAGCAGCCGAACAGCCTCTGGGGCCAACGTCCTGACTTTC
many	TRBV29-1	-	TRBJ1-1	CSALGFGTEAFF	TGCAGCGCCCTAGGGTTCGGCACTGAAGCTTTCTTT
-	TRBV14	-	TRBJ2-7	CASSSIPYSEQYF	TGTGCCAGCAGCTCTATCCCATATAGCGAGCAGTACTTC
-	TRBV2	-	TRBJ2-5	CASSWDWAQETQYF	TGTGCCAGCAGTTGGGACTGGGCACAAGAGACCCAGTACTTC
few	TRBV12-3/TRBV12-4	TRBD1	TRBJ2-5	CASRAGTDETKYF	TGTGCCAGCAGGGCCGGGACAGATGAAACCAAGTACTTC
few	TRBV5-6	-	TRBJ1-1	CASTLPGGFTEAFF	TGTGCCAGCACCCTACCCGGAGGTTTTACTGAAGCTTTCTTT
-	TRBV4-3	-	TRBJ2-1	CASSQVIGGLDNEQFF	TGCGCCAGCAGCCAAGTAATAGGGGGGCTAGACAATGAGCAGTTCTTC
-	TRBV6-5	-	TRBJ2-7	CASRKTGGEQYF	TGTGCCAGCAGAAAGACCGGGGGCGAGCAGTACTTC
-	TRBV7-9	-	TRBJ1-2	CASSSGSFLDYGYTF	TGTGCCAGCAGCTCCGGTAGTTTTCTGGACTATGGCTACACCTTC
-	TRBV10-3	-	TRBJ2-5	CAISASQETQYF	TGTGCCATCAGCGCTTCGCAAGAGACCCAGTACTTC
-	TRBV10-3	-	TRBJ1-2	CAISSQAGTPNILGYTF	TGTGCCATCAGTTCCCAAGCTGGGACACCAAATATATTAGGCTACACCTTC
few	TRBV7-2	TRBD2	TRBJ2-5	CASSFQRGDGETQYF	TGTGCCAGCAGCTTCCAGCGGGGGGACGGGGAGACCCAGTACTTC
-	TRBV27	-	TRBJ2-7	CASSFPGSLEQYF	TGTGCCAGCAGTTTTCCAGGGTCCCTCGAGCAGTACTTC
-	TRBV11-2	-	TRBJ2-5	CASSPDLGTQYF	TGTGCCAGCAGCCCCGACCTGGGGACCCAGTACTTC
few	TRBV7-3	-	TRBJ2-1	CASSPSRDSIDEQFF	TGTGCCAGCAGCCCTAGCCGGGACTCAATCGATGAGCAGTTCTTC
-	TRBV3-1	TRBD1	TRBJ1-5	CASSRDRDGQPQHF	TGTGCCAGCAGCCGGGACAGGGATGGGCAGCCCCAGCATTTT
-	TRBV14	-	TRBJ1-4	CASSRTVYYEKLFF	TGTGCCAGCAGCCGGACGGTATACTATGAAAAACTGTTTTTT
many	TRBV20-1	TRBD1	TRBJ1-1	CSARTGGVTEAFF	TGCAGTGCTCGGACAGGGGGCGTCACTGAAGCTTTCTTT
-	TRBV7-9	-	TRBJ2-1	CASSFVGNEQFF	TGTGCCAGCAGCTTTGTAGGCAATGAGCAGTTCTTC
-	TRBV19	-	TRBJ2-3	CAGSISQDTQYF	TGTGCCGGTAGTATTAGCCAGGATACGCAGTATTTT
many	TRBV12-3/TRBV12-4	TRBD2	TRBJ2-1	CASSLASGGDNEQFF	TGTGCCAGCAGTTTAGCTAGCGGGGGGGACAATGAGCAGTTCTTC
few	TRBV6-5	TRBD1	TRBJ1-2	CASSYAGQLYGYTF	TGTGCCAGCAGTTACGCGGGACAGCTCTATGGCTACACCTTC
-	TRBV29-1	TRBD2	TRBJ2-2	CSVGLAAGELFF	TGCAGCGTTGGACTAGCCGCCGGGGAGCTGTTTTTT
few	TRBV3-1	-	TRBJ1-2	CASSPAAGYGYTF	TGTGCCAGCAGCCCCGCTGCCGGCTATGGCTACACCTTC
few	TRBV10-2	-	TRBJ1-2	CASSDYKGNYGYTF	TGCGCCAGCAGTGACTATAAGGGAAACTATGGCTACACCTTC
-	TRBV11-2	-	TRBJ1-2	CASSARGAGHYGYTF	TGTGCCAGCAGCGCAAGAGGGGCCGGCCACTATGGCTACACCTTC
few	TRBV7-7	-	TRBJ1-4	CASSRSQVDEKLFF	TGTGCCAGCAGCCGCTCTCAGGTGGATGAAAAACTGTTTTTT
-	TRBV24-1	TRBD1	TRBJ2-5	CATSDVDREAQYF	TGTGCCACCAGTGATGTGGACAGGGAGGCCCAGTACTTC
-	TRBV7-9	TRBD1	TRBJ1-2	CASSLTGWYGYTF	TGTGCCAGCAGCTTGACAGGGTGGTATGGCTACACCTTC
few	TRBV10-3	-	TRBJ2-3	CAILGSTDTQYF	TGTGCCATCTTGGGCTCCACAGATACGCAGTATTTT
many	TRBV20-1	TRBD2	TRBJ2-7	CSASASLAGKVEQYF	TGCAGTGCTAGTGCGTCACTAGCGGGGAAGGTCGAGCAGTACTTC
-	TRBV6-5	TRBD1	TRBJ2-2	CASRDRVTGELFF	TGTGCCAGCAGAGACAGGGTCACCGGGGAGCTGTTTTTT
-	TRBV20-1	-	TRBJ1-1	CSASRLNTEAFF	TGCAGTGCTAGCAGGTTGAACACTGAAGCTTTCTTT
many	TRBV5-1	-	TRBJ1-1	CASSSRAGETEAFF	TGCGCCAGCAGCTCCCGGGCCGGCGAGACTGAAGCTTTCTTT
many	TRBV11-2	-	TRBJ2-1	CASSLRGDSSYNEQFF	TGTGCCAGCAGCTTGCGGGGGGACAGCTCCTACAATGAGCAGTTCTTC
-	TRBV7-2	TRBD2	TRBJ2-5	CASSPRRGTSLETQYF	TGTGCCAGCAGCCCGAGGCGTGGGACTAGCTTGGAGACCCAGTACTTC
-	TRBV20-1	-	TRBJ2-2	CSASLPLTAQGAGELFF	TGCAGTGCTAGCTTACCCCTGACAGCACAAGGGGCCGGGGAGCTGTTTTTT
-	TRBV5-1	-	TRBJ2-1	CASSLSSSYNEQFF	TGCGCCAGCAGCTTGTCGAGCTCCTACAATGAGCAGTTCTTC
few	TRBV12-3/TRBV12-4	-	TRBJ2-7	CASSLRGAYEQYF	TGTGCCAGCAGTTTAAGGGGGGCCTACGAGCAGTACTTC
few	TRBV12-3/TRBV12-4	TRBD2	TRBJ2-5	CASSLTSGGYPQYF	TGTGCCAGCAGTTTGACTAGCGGGGGATATCCCCAGTACTTC